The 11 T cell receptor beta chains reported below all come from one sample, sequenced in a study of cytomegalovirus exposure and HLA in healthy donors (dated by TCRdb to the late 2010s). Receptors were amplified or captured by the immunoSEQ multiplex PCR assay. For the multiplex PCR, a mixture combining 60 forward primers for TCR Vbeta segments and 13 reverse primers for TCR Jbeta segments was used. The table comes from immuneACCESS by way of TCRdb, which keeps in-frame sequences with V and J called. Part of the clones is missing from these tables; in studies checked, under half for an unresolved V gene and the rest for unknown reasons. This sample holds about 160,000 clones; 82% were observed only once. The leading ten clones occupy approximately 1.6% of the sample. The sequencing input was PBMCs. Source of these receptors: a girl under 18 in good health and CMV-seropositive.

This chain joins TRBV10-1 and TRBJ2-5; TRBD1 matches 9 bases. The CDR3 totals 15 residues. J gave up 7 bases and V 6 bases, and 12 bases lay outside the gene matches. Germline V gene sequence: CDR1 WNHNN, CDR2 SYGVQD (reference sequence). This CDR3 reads CASSEAGDRDGTQYF. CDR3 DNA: TGCGCCAGCAGCGAGGCGGGGGACAGGGATGGGACCCAGTACTTC.

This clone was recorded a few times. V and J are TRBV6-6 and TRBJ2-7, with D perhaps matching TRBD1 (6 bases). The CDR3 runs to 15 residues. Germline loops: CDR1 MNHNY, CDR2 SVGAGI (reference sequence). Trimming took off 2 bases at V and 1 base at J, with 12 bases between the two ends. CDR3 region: CASSYGPDSSYEQYF. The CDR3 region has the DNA TGTGCCAGCAGTTACGGCCCGGACAGTTCCTACGAGCAGTACTTC.

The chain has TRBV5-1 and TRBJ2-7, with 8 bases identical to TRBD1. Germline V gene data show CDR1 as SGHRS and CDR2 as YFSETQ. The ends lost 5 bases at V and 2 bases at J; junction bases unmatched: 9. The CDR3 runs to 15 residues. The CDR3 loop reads CASRETGTGTYEQYF. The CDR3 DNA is TGCGCCAGCAGAGAAACCGGGACAGGCACCTACGAGCAGTACTTC.

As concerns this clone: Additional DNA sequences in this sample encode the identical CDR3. CDR3 sequence reads: CASSLGTGNYGYTF. CDR3 DNA sequence: TGTGCCAGCAGTTTAGGGACAGGGAACTATGGCTACACCTTC. V and J are TRBV28 and TRBJ1-2; 9 bases fit TRBD1. The CDR3 length is 14 residues. Germline assignment: CDR1 MDHEN and CDR2 SYDVKM. With V trimmed by 2 bases and J by 2 bases, 0 bases remained unmatched.

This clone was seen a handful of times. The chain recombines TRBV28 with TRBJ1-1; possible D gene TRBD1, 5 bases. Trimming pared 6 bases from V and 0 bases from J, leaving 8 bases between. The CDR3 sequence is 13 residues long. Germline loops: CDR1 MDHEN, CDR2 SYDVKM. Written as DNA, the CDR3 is TGTGCCAGCAGAGGGGCCGTGAACACTGAAGCTTTCTTT. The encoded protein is CASRGAVNTEAFF.

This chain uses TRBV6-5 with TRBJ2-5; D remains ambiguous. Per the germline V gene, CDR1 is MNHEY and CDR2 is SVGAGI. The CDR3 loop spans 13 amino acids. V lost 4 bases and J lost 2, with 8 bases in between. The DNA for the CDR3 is TGTGCCAGCAGTTTTACATTTCAAGAGACCCAGTACTTC. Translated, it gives CASSFTFQETQYF.

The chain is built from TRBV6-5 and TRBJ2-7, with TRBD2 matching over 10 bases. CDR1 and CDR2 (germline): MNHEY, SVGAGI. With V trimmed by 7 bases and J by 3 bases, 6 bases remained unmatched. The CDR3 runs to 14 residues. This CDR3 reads CASTSGGGYYEQYF. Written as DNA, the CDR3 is TGTGCCAGCACCAGCGGGGGGGGGTACTACGAGCAGTACTTC.

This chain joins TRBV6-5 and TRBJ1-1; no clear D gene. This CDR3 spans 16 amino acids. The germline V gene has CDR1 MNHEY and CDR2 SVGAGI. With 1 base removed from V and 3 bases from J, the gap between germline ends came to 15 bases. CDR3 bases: TGTGCCAGCAGTTACTATTCGCGGGGAGCGGACACTGAAGCTTTCTTT. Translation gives CASSYYSRGADTEAFF.

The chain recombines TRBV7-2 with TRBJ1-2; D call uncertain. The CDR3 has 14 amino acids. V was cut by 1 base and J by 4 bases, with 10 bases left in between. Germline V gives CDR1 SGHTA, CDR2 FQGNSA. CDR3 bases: TGTGCCAGCAGCTTAGTCGTTTCAGGCTATGGCTACACCTTC. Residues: CASSLVVSGYGYTF.

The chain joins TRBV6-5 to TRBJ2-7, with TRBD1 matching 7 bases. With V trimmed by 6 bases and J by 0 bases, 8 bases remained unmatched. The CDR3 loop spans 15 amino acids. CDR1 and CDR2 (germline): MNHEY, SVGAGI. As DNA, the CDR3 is TGTGCCAGCAGCCTCGGCGCAGGGGGCTCCTACGAGCAGTACTTC. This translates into CASSLGAGGSYEQYF.

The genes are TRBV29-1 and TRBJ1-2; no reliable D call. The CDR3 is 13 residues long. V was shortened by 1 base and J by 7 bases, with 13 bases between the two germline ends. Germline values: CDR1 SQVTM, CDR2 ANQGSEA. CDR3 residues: CSVEVEEGSGYTF. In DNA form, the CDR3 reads TGCAGCGTTGAAGTCGAGGAGGGTAGTGGCTACACCTTC.